Presented here are 32 T cell receptor beta chains from one specimen sequenced in a study of blood T cell repertoires in COVID-19. Clones were sequenced by immunoSEQ multiplex PCR, and TCRdb holds only the in-frame ones, with some missing. The sample lists over 80,000 clones, roughly 87% occurring once. The sample comprised peripheral blood. These receptors were collected from a man aged 50 to 60 with acute or convalescent COVID-19.

This chain connects TRBV12-3 or TRBV12-4 to TRBJ1-6; D unresolved. V gave up 6 bases and J gave up 10 bases, with 13 bases separating them. The CDR3 totals 13 residues. The CDR3 nucleotides are TGTGCCAGCAGGATCAGGATTCAGTCACCCCTCCACTTT. Its translation: CASRIRIQSPLHF.

The chain joins TRBV21-1 to TRBJ2-7; TRBD1, as called in the table, went unchecked against the DNA. TRBV21-1 is deemed a pseudogene. The CDR3 sequence is 17 residues long. DNA for the CDR3: TGTGCCAGCAGCAAAGCCTTAACAGGATCGATCTCCTACGAGCAGTACGTC. Translated: CASSKALTGSISYEQYV.

The chain joins TRBV28 to TRBJ1-2, with 12 bases identical to TRBD1. CDR3 size: 16 residues. The ends lost 5 bases at V and 4 bases at J; junction bases unmatched: 8. Germline V gene sequence: CDR1 MDHEN, CDR2 SYDVKM. The CDR3 reads CASSLPGQGAIYGYTF. The CDR3 bases are TGTGCCAGCAGTCTACCGGGACAGGGGGCTATCTATGGCTACACCTTC.

A few counts support this clone. The rearrangement uses TRBV12-3 or TRBV12-4 and TRBJ1-1; D gene unclear. The V end was cut by 8 bases, the J end by 3 bases, with 7 bases between. The CDR3 is 11 residues long. The CDR3 sequence: CASRVYTEAFF. DNA of the CDR3: TGTGCCAGCCGGGTCTACACTGAAGCTTTCTTT.

The chain is built from TRBV10-3 and TRBJ1-2; no firm D call. The CDR3 totals 14 residues. Germline loops: CDR1 ENHRY, CDR2 SYGVKD. V was pared by 0 bases and J by 0 bases, with 5 bases between. The chain's CDR3 is CAISESRANYGYTF. CDR3 DNA sequence: TGTGCCATCAGTGAGTCGCGAGCTAACTATGGCTACACCTTC.

V and J are TRBV7-3 and TRBJ2-1; 10 bases align to TRBD2. J lost 9 bases, V lost 6 bases, and 11 bases had no gene match. Germline V gene sequence: CDR1 SGHTA, CDR2 FQGTGA. The CDR3 has 15 amino acids. The DNA of the CDR3 is TGTGCCAGCAGTGAGACCGGACTAGCGGTTGGTGAGCAGTTCTTC. This gives the protein CASSETGLAVGEQFF.

This sequence joins TRBV30 and TRBJ2-1; D unclear. V dropped 0 bases and J dropped 5 bases, with 8 bases sitting between them. This CDR3 region has 13 residues. Germline assignment: CDR1 GTSNPN and CDR2 SVGIG (reference sequence). The CDR3 sequence is CAWSVRRDNEQFF. The CDR3 DNA reads TGTGCCTGGAGTGTACGAAGAGACAATGAGCAGTTCTTC.

The V call is TRBV7-6, the J call TRBJ2-1; D ambiguous. Looked up from germline, CDR1 is SGHVS and CDR2 is FNYEAQ. The CDR3 consists of 15 residues. The V and J ends lost 3 bases and 7 bases respectively, with 16 bases between them. In DNA, the CDR3 is TGTGCCAGCAGCTTTCTTGGGCAGTACAGAAATGAGCAGTTCTTC. Its protein product is CASSFLGQYRNEQFF. The variable domain in full, completed from reference TRBV7-6 and TRBJ2-1, reads GAGVSQSPRYKVTKRGQDVALRCDPISGHVSLYWYRQALGQGPEFLTYFNYEAQQDKSGLPNDRFSAERPEGSISTLTIQRTEQRDSAMYRCASSFLGQYRNEQFFGPGTRLTVL.

The chain links TRBV5-5 to TRBJ1-5; tentatively, D is TRBD1 (5 bases). The CDR3 extends over 14 amino acids. Germline V gene data show CDR1 as SGHKS and CDR2 as YYEKEE (reference sequence). Trimming shortened V by 5 bases and J by 1 base, and 10 bases separated the two germline ends. In nucleotides, the CDR3 is TGTGCCAGCAGGCAGGGTGGAAGCAATCAGCCCCAGCATTTT. The encoded protein is CASRQGGSNQPQHF.

V and J are TRBV7-8 and TRBJ1-2, with D possibly being TRBD1 (6 bases). The germline V and J ends were trimmed by 1 base and 2 bases, with 11 bases remaining between them. This CDR3 is built from 15 residues. The germline V gene has CDR1 SGHVS and CDR2 FQNEAQ. CDR3 in DNA: TGTGCCAGCAGCTTAGGTGTCGGGACAAACTATGGCTACACCTTC. Translation: CASSLGVGTNYGYTF.

The V gene is TRBV5-1, the J gene TRBJ2-3; the match to TRBD2 covers 12 bases. V shed 0 bases and J 2 bases; nucleotides not matched to a gene: 10. Germline V lookup: CDR1 SGHRS, CDR2 YFSETQ. The CDR3 is 19 residues long. The DNA of the CDR3 is TGCGCCAGCAGCTTGGCCTTCACTAGCGGGGGGCCACCCACAGATACGCAGTATTTT. Encoded protein: CASSLAFTSGGPPTDTQYF. The full variable domain, its missing parts supplied by reference TRBV5-1 and TRBJ2-3, is KAGVTQTPRYLIKTRGQQVTLSCSPISGHRSVSWYQQTPGQGLQFLFEYFSETQRNKGNFPGRFSGRQFSNSRSEMNVSTLELGDSALYLCASSLAFTSGGPPTDTQYFGPGTRLTVL.

This sequence joins TRBV19 and TRBJ2-1, with TRBD2 matching 12 bases. V shed 8 bases, J shed 7 bases, and the junction held 9 bases outside the gene matches. This CDR3 has 15 residues. CDR1 is LNHDA and CDR2 is SQIVND in the germline V gene (reference sequence). Here the CDR3 DNA reads TGTGCCAGTGCCCCTCTAGCGGGGGGGCAAAATGAGCAGTTCTTC. This encodes CASAPLAGGQNEQFF.

V and J are TRBV9 and TRBJ2-1; possibly TRBD1 for D (5 bases). Deletions cut 4 bases from V and 6 bases from J, with 20 bases between. CDR3 length: 16 amino acids. CDR1 SGDLS and CDR2 YYNGEE come from the germline V gene. CDR3 amino acids: CASSSLHGASTNEQFF. In DNA form, the CDR3 reads TGTGCCAGCAGCTCCCTCCATGGGGCTAGTACCAATGAGCAGTTCTTC.

This rearrangement joins TRBV30 to TRBJ1-4, with 8 bases aligning to TRBD1. V gave up 2 bases and J gave up 5 bases; unmatched junction bases: 4. Germline values: CDR1 GTSNPN, CDR2 SVGIG (reference sequence). The CDR3 is 14 amino acids. The DNA of the CDR3 is TGTGCCTGGAGTCGGACAGGGATAAATGAAAAACTGTTTTTT. Protein: CAWSRTGINEKLFF.

The chain recombines TRBV5-1 with TRBJ2-7; 12 positions agree with TRBD2. CDR3 length: 15 amino acids. The V segment lost 2 bases and the J segment 1 base; nucleotides outside the gene matches: 1. CDR1 and CDR2 (germline): SGHRS, YFSETQ. CDR3 in amino acids: CASSFTSGGSYEQYF. The DNA for the CDR3 is TGCGCCAGCAGCTTTACTAGCGGGGGGTCCTACGAGCAGTACTTC.

The gene calls are TRBV27 and TRBJ1-2, with 8 nucleotides matching TRBD1. Per the germline V gene, CDR1 is MNHEY and CDR2 is SMNVEV (reference sequence). J lost 7 bases, V lost 5 bases, and 6 bases had no gene match. This CDR3 spans 13 amino acids. The CDR3, as DNA: TGTGCCAGCAGTAGGACAGGGTCAAGTGGCTACACCTTC. Its translation is CASSRTGSSGYTF.

This chain joins TRBV29-1 and TRBJ2-1, with D maybe TRBD1 (6 bases). Germline V gives CDR1 SQVTM, CDR2 ANQGSEA. Trimming cost V 7 bases and J 7 bases, with 17 bases left between them. The CDR3 is 13 amino acids. This CDR3 reads CSGFYREGNEQFF. In DNA, the CDR3 is TGCAGCGGGTTTTACAGGGAAGGAAATGAGCAGTTCTTC.

This rearrangement joins TRBV24-1 to TRBJ1-2; a weak D match, TRBD1 (5 bases). The CDR3 sequence is 12 residues long. V lost 5 bases, J lost 4 bases, and 7 bases lay in between. Germline CDR1 is KGHDR and CDR2 is SFDVKD. The CDR3 bases are TGTGCCACCAGTGGGGGACTCTATGGCTACACCTTC. This codes for CATSGGLYGYTF.

The chain has TRBV2 and TRBJ1-2; TRBD1 aligns across 7 bases. The CDR3 runs 14 residues. CDR1 is SNHLY and CDR2 is FYNNEI in the germline V gene. V trimming: 10 bases; J trimming: 4 bases; junction bases outside the gene matches: 12. The chain's CDR3 is CAIQRGQRLYGYTF. DNA for the CDR3: TGTGCCATTCAGAGGGGACAGAGACTCTATGGCTACACCTTC.

This chain joins TRBV19 and TRBJ1-5, with 8 bases aligning to TRBD1. Germline V gene data show CDR1 as LNHDA and CDR2 as SQIVND (reference sequence). This CDR3 is built from 16 residues. Trimming removed 6 bases from V and 1 base from J; junction bases left unmatched: 8. The CDR3 protein is CASRLQGVGSNQPQHF. CDR3 DNA sequence: TGTGCCAGTAGGTTACAGGGGGTGGGCAGCAATCAGCCCCAGCATTTT.

The J gene is TRBJ2-2, the V gene TRBV4-2; D may be TRBD1 (7 bases). The CDR3 length is 16 residues. Germline assignment: CDR1 LGHNA and CDR2 YNFKEQ. V shed 4 bases and J shed 4 bases, with 16 bases lying between them. The DNA of the CDR3 is TGTGCCAGCAGCCCAAATAGACAGGGAGGCACCGGGGAGCTGTTTTTT. It encodes CASSPNRQGGTGELFF.

The chain carries TRBV11-3 and TRBJ1-3, with D tentatively TRBD1 (5 bases). The CDR3 is 16 residues long. V gave up 2 bases and J gave up 0 bases, with 11 bases separating them. Germline lookup yields CDR1 SGHNT and CDR2 YENEEA. Here the CDR3 DNA reads TGTGCCAGCAGCTTAATTCGGACATACTCTGGAAACACCATATATTTT. It codes for CASSLIRTYSGNTIYF.

This sequence joins TRBV5-4 and TRBJ1-5, with 8 nucleotides matching TRBD1. This CDR3 spans 18 amino acids. The V and J ends lost 4 bases and 5 bases, in that order; junction bases with no gene match: 17. CDR1 and CDR2 (germline): SGHNT, YYREEE (reference sequence). The CDR3 sequence: CASSRTGTGDFLHQPQHF. The CDR3 DNA sequence: TGTGCCAGCAGCAGAACCGGGACAGGTGACTTCCTCCATCAGCCCCAGCATTTT.

The rearrangement joins TRBV7-2 to TRBJ2-4; TRBD2 matches 8 bases. This CDR3 is built from 14 residues. Trimming took 6 bases from V and 9 from J; bases not matched to a gene: 10. The germline V gene encodes CDR1 SGHTA and CDR2 FQGNSA. The CDR3 bases are TGTGCCAGCAGGGGCGCGGGGGGCCAGGGCATTCAGTACTTC. Its protein is CASRGAGGQGIQYF.

The chain has TRBV5-1 and TRBJ1-4; TRBD1 aligns across 8 bases. There are 15 residues in the CDR3. V was clipped by 0 bases and J by 8 bases; unmatched bases: 6. Per germline, CDR1 SGHRS and CDR2 YFSETQ. CDR3 region: CASSLGGQGNEKLFF. The CDR3 coding sequence is TGCGCCAGCAGCTTGGGCGGACAGGGCAACGAAAAACTGTTTTTT.

This chain joins TRBV9 and TRBJ1-5, with D unclear. Germline loops: CDR1 SGDLS, CDR2 YYNGEE. V shed 0 bases and J shed 4 bases, with 8 bases lying between them. The CDR3 totals 14 residues. The CDR3 nucleotides read TGTGCCAGCAGCGTAGATGCGGGGAATCAGCCCCAGCATTTT. It is translated as CASSVDAGNQPQHF.

The genes are TRBV7-9 and TRBJ2-3, with D possibly being TRBD1 (7 bases). This CDR3 has 17 amino acids. V lost 1 base to trimming and J lost 2 bases, with 16 bases between them. Germline loops: CDR1 SEHNR, CDR2 FQNEAQ (reference sequence). The CDR3: CASSLVGGGDNTDTQYF. The CDR3 DNA sequence: TGTGCCAGCAGCTTAGTAGGGGGCGGGGACAACACAGATACGCAGTATTTT.

This rearrangement joins TRBV7-2 to TRBJ1-1; D is possibly TRBD1 (5 bases). Germline V lookup: CDR1 SGHTA, CDR2 FQGNSA. Trimming pared 6 bases from V and 2 bases from J, leaving 13 bases between. The CDR3 is 14 residues long. The CDR3, as DNA: TGTGCCAGCAGTATACAGGCCAGTAACACTGAAGCTTTCTTT. Translating it yields CASSIQASNTEAFF.

This chain connects TRBV9 to TRBJ2-1, with 10 nucleotides matching TRBD2. CDR1 is SGDLS, CDR2 YYNGEE, per germline. J gave up 2 bases and V 4 bases, and 3 bases lay outside the gene matches. The CDR3 contains 15 residues. This CDR3 is CASSRTSGPYNEQFF. In DNA form, the CDR3 reads TGTGCCAGCAGCCGGACTAGCGGTCCCTACAATGAGCAGTTCTTC.

DNA for the CDR3: TGTGCCAGCAGCTTATGGGGACAGTACAATGAGCAGTTCTTC. Translation gives CASSLWGQYNEQFF. The chain links TRBV7-8 to TRBJ2-1; 7 bases fit TRBD1. This CDR3 has 14 residues. The V segment lost 2 bases and the J segment 4 bases; nucleotides outside the gene matches: 2. Looked up from germline, CDR1 is SGHVS and CDR2 is FQNEAQ.

This chain links TRBV2 with TRBJ2-5; 10 bases agree with TRBD2. Germline CDR1 SNHLY, CDR2 FYNNEI. This CDR3 has 14 amino acids. J gave up 3 bases and V 8 bases, and 6 bases lay outside the gene matches. In DNA form, the CDR3 reads TGTGCCAGCTGGACTAGCGGAAAGAAAGAGACCCAGTACTTC. Translating it yields CASWTSGKKETQYF.

In DNA, the CDR3 is TGTGCCAGCAGCTTACAAAATACGCAGTATTTT. It specifies CASSLQNTQYF. The V and J genes are TRBV5-6 and TRBJ2-3; D remains unclear. CDR3 length: 11 amino acids. V lost 2 bases and J lost 7, with 5 bases in between. The V gene's germline CDR1 is SGHDT and CDR2 YYEEEE.